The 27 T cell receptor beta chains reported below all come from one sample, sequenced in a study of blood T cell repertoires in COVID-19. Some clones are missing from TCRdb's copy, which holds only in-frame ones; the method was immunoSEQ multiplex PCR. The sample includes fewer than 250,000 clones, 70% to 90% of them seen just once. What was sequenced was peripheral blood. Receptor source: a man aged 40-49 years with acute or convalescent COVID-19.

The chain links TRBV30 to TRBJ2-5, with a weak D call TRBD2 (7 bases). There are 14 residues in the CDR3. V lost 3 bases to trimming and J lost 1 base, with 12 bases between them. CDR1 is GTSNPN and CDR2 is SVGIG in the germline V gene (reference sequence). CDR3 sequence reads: CAWRVGGPQETQYF. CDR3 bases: TGTGCCTGGAGAGTGGGGGGGCCCCAAGAGACCCAGTACTTC.

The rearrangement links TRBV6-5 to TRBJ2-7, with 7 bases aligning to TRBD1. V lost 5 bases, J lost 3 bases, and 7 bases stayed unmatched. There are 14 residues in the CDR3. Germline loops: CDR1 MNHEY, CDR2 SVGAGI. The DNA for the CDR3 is TGTGCCAGCAGTACCGGGACAGATTTCTACGAGCAGTACTTC. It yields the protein CASSTGTDFYEQYF.

The CDR3 loop reads CASSPLGGTYEQYF. The CDR3, as DNA: TGCGCCAGCAGCCCCTTGGGGGGGACCTACGAGCAGTACTTC. This chain connects TRBV4-1 to TRBJ2-7; 7 nucleotides match TRBD2. The CDR3 sequence is 14 residues long. Germline CDR1 MGHRA, CDR2 YSYEKL. J was trimmed by 2 bases and V by 4 bases; bases with no gene match: 5.

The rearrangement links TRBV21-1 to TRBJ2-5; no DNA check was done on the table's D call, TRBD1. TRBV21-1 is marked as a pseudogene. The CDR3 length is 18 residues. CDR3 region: CASSKPEGVFGRQETQYF. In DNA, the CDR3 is TGTGCCAGCAGCAAACCCGAGGGGGTGTTCGGGCGGCAAGAGACCCAGTACTTC.

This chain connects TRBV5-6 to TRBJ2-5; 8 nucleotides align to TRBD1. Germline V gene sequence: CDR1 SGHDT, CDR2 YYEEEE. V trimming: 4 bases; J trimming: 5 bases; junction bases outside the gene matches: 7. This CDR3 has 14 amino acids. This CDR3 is CASSAQGAGETQYF. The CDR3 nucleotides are TGTGCCAGCAGCGCTCAGGGGGCCGGGGAGACCCAGTACTTC.

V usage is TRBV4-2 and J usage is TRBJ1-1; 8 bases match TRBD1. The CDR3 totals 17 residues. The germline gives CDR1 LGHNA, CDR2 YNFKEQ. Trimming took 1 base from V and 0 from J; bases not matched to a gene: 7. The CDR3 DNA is TGTGCCAGCAGCCAAGCACAGGGGGATTTAATGAACACTGAAGCTTTCTTT. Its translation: CASSQAQGDLMNTEAFF.

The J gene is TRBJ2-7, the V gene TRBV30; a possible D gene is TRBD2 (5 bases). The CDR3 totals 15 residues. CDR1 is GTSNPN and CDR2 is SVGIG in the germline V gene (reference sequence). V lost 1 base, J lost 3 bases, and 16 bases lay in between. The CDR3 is CAWSGSRNGDYEQYF. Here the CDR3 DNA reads TGTGCCTGGAGTGGAAGCAGAAACGGGGACTACGAGCAGTACTTC.

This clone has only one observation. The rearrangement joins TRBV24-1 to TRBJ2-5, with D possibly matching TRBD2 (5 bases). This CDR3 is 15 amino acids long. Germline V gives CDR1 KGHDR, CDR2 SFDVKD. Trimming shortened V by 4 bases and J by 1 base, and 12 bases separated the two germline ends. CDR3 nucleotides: TGTGCCACCAGTGACCCGAGCGGTGTCCAAGAGACCCAGTACTTC. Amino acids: CATSDPSGVQETQYF.

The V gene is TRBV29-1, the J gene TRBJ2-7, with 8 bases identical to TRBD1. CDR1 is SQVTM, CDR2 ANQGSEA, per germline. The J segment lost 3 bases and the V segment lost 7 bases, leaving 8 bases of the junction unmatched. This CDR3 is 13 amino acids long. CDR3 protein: CSASRDRFYEQYF. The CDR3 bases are TGCAGCGCGTCCCGGGACAGGTTCTACGAGCAGTACTTC.

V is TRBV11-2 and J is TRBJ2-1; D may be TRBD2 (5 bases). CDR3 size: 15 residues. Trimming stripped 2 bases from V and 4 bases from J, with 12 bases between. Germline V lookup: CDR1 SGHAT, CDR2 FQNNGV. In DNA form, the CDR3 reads TGTGCCAGCAGCTTACGGGATGGCCCTTACAATGAGCAGTTCTTC. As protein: CASSLRDGPYNEQFF.

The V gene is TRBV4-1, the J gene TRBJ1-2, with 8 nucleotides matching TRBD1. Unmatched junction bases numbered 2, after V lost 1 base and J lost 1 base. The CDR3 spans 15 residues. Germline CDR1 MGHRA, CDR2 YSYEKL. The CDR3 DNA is TGCGCCAGCAGCCAAGTTACAGGGGGTAACTATGGCTACACCTTC. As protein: CASSQVTGGNYGYTF.

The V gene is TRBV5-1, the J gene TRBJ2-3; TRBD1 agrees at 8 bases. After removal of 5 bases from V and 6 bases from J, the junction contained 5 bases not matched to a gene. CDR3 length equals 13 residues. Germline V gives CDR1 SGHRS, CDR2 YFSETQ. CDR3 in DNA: TGCGCCAGCAGTATACAGGGGGAGGATACGCAGTATTTT. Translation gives CASSIQGEDTQYF.

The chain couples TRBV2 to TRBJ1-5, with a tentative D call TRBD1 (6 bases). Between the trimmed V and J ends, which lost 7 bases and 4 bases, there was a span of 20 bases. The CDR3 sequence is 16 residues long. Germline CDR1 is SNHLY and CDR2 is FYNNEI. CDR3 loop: CASTSSAGGANQPQHF. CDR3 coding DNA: TGTGCCAGCACCTCCTCCGCGGGGGGCGCGAATCAGCCCCAGCATTTT.

The CDR3 coding sequence is TGCGCCAGCAGCTTGGGGTTGAGCGGGGGCACAGATACGCAGTATTTT. This codes for CASSLGLSGGTDTQYF. V gene TRBV5-1 combines with J gene TRBJ2-3; 7 bases align to TRBD2. Germline-derived CDR1 and CDR2 are SGHRS and YFSETQ. After removal of 0 bases from V and 1 base from J, the junction contained 5 bases not matched to a gene. The CDR3 has 16 amino acids.

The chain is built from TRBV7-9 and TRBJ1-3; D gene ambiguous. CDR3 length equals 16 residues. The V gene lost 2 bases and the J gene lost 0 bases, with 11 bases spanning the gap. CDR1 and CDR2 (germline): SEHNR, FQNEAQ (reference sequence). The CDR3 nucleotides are TGTGCCAGCAGCTTATCAGGAACCGTCTCTGGAAACACCATATATTTT. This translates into CASSLSGTVSGNTIYF.

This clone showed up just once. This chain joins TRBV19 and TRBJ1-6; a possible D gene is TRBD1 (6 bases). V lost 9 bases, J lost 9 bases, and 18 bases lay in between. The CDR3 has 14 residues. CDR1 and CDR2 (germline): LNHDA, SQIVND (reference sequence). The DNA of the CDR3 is TGTGCCAGCACCTTTACCGGGGGGCGTTCACCCCTCCACTTT. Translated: CASTFTGGRSPLHF.

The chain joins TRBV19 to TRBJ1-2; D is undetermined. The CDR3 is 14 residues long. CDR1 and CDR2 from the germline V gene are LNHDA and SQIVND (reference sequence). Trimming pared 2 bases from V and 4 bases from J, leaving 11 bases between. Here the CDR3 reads CASSIFGAGYGYTF. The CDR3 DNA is TGTGCCAGTAGTATATTTGGAGCTGGCTATGGCTACACCTTC.

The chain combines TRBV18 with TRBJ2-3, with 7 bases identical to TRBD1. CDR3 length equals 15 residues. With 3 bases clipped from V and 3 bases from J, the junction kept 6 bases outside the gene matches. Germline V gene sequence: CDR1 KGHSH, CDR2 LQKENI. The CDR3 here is CASSPTGARTDTQYF. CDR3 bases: TGTGCCAGCTCACCTACAGGGGCTCGTACAGATACGCAGTATTTT.

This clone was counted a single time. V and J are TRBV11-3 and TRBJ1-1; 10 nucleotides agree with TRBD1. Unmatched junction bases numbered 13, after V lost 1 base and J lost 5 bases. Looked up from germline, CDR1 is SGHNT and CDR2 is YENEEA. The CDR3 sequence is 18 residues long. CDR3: CASSLVPPTTGGQTEAFF. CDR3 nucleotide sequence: TGTGCCAGCAGCTTAGTACCCCCGACGACAGGGGGCCAGACTGAAGCTTTCTTT.

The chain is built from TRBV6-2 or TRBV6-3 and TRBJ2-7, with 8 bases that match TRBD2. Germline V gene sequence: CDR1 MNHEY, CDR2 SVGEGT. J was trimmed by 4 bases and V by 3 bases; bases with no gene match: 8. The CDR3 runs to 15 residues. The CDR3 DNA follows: TGTGCCAGCAGTTATGGAGCGGGAGCGCCTTACGAGCAGTACTTC. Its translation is CASSYGAGAPYEQYF.

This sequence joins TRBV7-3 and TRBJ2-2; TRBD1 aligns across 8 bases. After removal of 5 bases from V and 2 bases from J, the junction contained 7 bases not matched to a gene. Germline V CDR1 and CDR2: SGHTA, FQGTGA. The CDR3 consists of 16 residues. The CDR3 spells CASSLWAGGNTGELFF. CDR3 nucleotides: TGTGCCAGCAGCCTCTGGGCAGGGGGCAACACCGGGGAGCTGTTTTTT.

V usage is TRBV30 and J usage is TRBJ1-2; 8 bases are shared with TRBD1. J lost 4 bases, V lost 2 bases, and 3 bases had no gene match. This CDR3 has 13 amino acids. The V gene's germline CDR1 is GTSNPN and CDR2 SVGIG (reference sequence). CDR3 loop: CAWSWTGPYGYTF. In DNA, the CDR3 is TGTGCCTGGAGTTGGACAGGGCCCTATGGCTACACCTTC.

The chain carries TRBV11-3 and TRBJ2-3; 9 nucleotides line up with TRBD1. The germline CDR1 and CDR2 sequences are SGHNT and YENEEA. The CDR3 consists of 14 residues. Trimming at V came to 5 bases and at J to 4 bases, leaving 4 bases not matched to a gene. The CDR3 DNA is TGTGCCAGCAGCCATCGACAGGGGGCAGATACGCAGTATTTT. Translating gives CASSHRQGADTQYF.

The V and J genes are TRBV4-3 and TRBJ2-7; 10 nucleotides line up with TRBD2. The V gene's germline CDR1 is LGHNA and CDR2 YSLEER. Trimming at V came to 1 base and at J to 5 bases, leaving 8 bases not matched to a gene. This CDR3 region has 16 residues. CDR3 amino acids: CASSQVRASGSNEQYF. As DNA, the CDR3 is TGCGCCAGCAGCCAAGTAAGAGCTAGCGGGAGTAACGAGCAGTACTTC.

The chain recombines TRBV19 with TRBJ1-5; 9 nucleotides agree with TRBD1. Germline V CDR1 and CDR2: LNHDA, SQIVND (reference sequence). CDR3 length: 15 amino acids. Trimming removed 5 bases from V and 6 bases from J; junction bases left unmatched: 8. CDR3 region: CASSQTGGGGQPQHF. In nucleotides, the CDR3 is TGTGCCAGTAGTCAAACAGGGGGCGGGGGTCAGCCCCAGCATTTT.

CDR3 sequence reads: CASGLLQGWQFF. Here the CDR3 DNA reads TGTGCCAGTGGGTTATTACAGGGTTGGCAGTTCTTC. This chain joins TRBV19 and TRBJ2-1; a possible D gene is TRBD1 (6 bases). CDR3 length: 12 residues. Germline V gene data show CDR1 as LNHDA and CDR2 as SQIVND (reference sequence). The V end lost 8 bases, the J end lost 12 bases, and 17 bases lay between the germline ends.

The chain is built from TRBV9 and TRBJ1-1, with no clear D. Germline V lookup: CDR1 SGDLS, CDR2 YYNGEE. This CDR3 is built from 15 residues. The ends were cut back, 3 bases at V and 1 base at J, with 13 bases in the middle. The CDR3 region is CASSAVTAPNTEAFF. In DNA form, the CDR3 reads TGTGCCAGCAGCGCTGTTACAGCCCCGAACACTGAAGCTTTCTTT.